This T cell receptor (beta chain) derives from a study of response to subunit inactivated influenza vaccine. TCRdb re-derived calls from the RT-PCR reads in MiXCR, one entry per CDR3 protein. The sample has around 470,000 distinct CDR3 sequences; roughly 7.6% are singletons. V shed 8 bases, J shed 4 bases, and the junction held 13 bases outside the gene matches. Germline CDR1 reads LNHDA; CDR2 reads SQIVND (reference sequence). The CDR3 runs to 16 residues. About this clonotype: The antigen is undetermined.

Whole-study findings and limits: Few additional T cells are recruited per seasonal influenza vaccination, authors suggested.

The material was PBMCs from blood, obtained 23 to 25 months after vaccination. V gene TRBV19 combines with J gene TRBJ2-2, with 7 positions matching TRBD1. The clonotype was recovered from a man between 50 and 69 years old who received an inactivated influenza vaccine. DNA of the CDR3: TGTGCCAGTGATCAGACTGGGACAGTTTCCACCGGGGAGCTGTTTTTT. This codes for CASDQTGTVSTGELFF.